This entry lists 12 T cell receptor beta chains sequenced from one sample in a study of T cells in Graves' hyperthyroidism and ophthalmopathy. RNA transcripts yielded amplified TCR beta CDR3 regions. HTBI primers drove first-round RT-PCR of the TCR CDR3. Via MiXCR, TCRdb re-called the multiplex PCR reads, giving one row per CDR3 protein. The profile shows about 560,000 distinct CDR3 sequences, less than 15% of them singletons. The specimen was blood. The origin of the receptors is a woman in her 40s with Graves' hyperthyroidism.

CDR3 in amino acids: CASSLQGNGANVLTF. CDR3 in DNA: TGTGCCAGCAGCTTACAGGGAAATGGGGCCAACGTCCTGACTTTC. The chain employs TRBV5-4 and TRBJ2-6, with D maybe TRBD1 (6 bases). The CDR3 sequence is 15 residues long. With 2 bases removed from V and 3 bases from J, the gap between germline ends came to 9 bases. CDR1 SGHNT and CDR2 YYREEE come from the germline V gene (reference sequence).

This clonotype has ten or more counts. CDR3 in DNA: TGTGCCTGGAGCAGACAGGGTCGCGGCTACACCTTC. Protein: CAWSRQGRGYTF. This chain links TRBV30 with TRBJ1-2, with TRBD1 identical over 7 bases. Germline-derived CDR1 and CDR2 are GTSNPN and SVGIG (reference sequence). V lost 3 bases, J lost 8 bases, and 6 bases stayed unmatched. The length of the CDR3 is 12 residues.

In this sample, this clonotype turned up a few times. The V call is TRBV12-3 or TRBV12-4, the J call TRBJ2-1; D is undetermined. This CDR3 has 12 amino acids. Trimming pared 6 bases from V and 5 bases from J, leaving 8 bases between. Here the CDR3 DNA reads TGTGCCAGCAGCGCCCGAGACAATGAGCAGTTCTTC. This sequence encodes CASSARDNEQFF.

This clonotype was observed many times. This chain joins TRBV30 and TRBJ1-2; D not certain. Germline V gene data show CDR1 as GTSNPN and CDR2 as SVGIG (reference sequence). V dropped 5 bases and J dropped 2 bases, with 12 bases sitting between them. CDR3 length: 13 residues. The DNA for the CDR3 is TGTGCCTGGGACTTAACGGGGAACTATGGCTACACCTTC. Translating gives CAWDLTGNYGYTF.

This clonotype has a handful of counts. This chain links TRBV15 with TRBJ2-2, with D perhaps matching TRBD2 (5 bases). Trimming removed 5 bases from V and 2 bases from J, with 9 bases in between. The CDR3 is 14 residues long. The germline CDR1 and CDR2 sequences are LNHNV and YYDKDF (reference sequence). In DNA, the CDR3 is TGTGCCACCAGCCAAGAGGGAAACACCGGGGAGCTGTTTTTT. Amino acids: CATSQEGNTGELFF.

This clonotype has a count of ten or more. J is TRBJ1-5 and V is TRBV9; unclear D gene. The CDR3 loop spans 13 amino acids. V lost 1 base and J 0 bases, leaving 2 bases between the germline ends. Germline assignment: CDR1 SGDLS and CDR2 YYNGEE. The CDR3 here is CASSVSSNQPQHF. As DNA, the CDR3 is TGTGCCAGCAGCGTATCTAGCAATCAGCCCCAGCATTTT.

V usage is TRBV3-1 and J usage is TRBJ2-1; 7 bases match TRBD2. V was clipped by 0 bases and J by 7 bases; unmatched bases: 15. This CDR3 has 18 amino acids. Per the germline V gene, CDR1 is LGHDT and CDR2 is YNNKEL (reference sequence). DNA of the CDR3: TGTGCCAGCAGCCAAGATGTCCGGGCGGGCGGGAGTGGGAATGAGCAGTTCTTC. Translated, it gives CASSQDVRAGGSGNEQFF.

This clonotype was observed at least ten times. The rearrangement uses TRBV2 and TRBJ2-2; TRBD2 matches at 12 bases. The CDR3 totals 16 residues. CDR1 SNHLY and CDR2 FYNNEI come from the germline V gene. With V trimmed by 7 bases and J by 4 bases, 7 bases remained unmatched. The CDR3 loop is CASKRTSGDPTGELFF. DNA of the CDR3: TGTGCCAGCAAGAGGACTAGCGGGGACCCCACCGGGGAGCTGTTTTTT.

This clonotype was seen at least ten times. This chain links TRBV7-8 with TRBJ2-4; D unclear. V was shortened by 2 bases and J by 0 bases, with 11 bases between the two germline ends. The CDR3 spans 16 residues. The V gene's germline CDR1 is SGHVS and CDR2 FQNEAQ. The CDR3 reads CASSLYATLAKNIQYF. The CDR3 DNA reads TGTGCCAGCAGCTTATACGCGACTCTAGCCAAAAACATTCAGTACTTC.

This sequence joins TRBV24-1 and TRBJ2-6; no reliable D call. With 5 bases removed from V and 2 bases from J, the gap between germline ends came to 15 bases. Germline V CDR1 and CDR2: KGHDR, SFDVKD. The CDR3 covers 17 residues. The CDR3 spells CATSGWPGSPGANVLTF. The CDR3 nucleotides are TGTGCCACCAGTGGCTGGCCAGGCAGCCCTGGGGCCAACGTCCTGACTTTC.

This clonotype turned up a few times. J is TRBJ2-7 and V is TRBV5-6; no firm D call. CDR3 length: 14 residues. V lost 1 base to trimming and J lost 2 bases, with 10 bases between them. Germline V gene sequence: CDR1 SGHDT, CDR2 YYEEEE. The CDR3 reads CASSLSNRAYEQYF. The CDR3 DNA reads as TGTGCCAGCAGCTTGTCCAATCGAGCCTACGAGCAGTACTTC.

Comment on this clonotype: This may come from a read error, since a much larger clone is one base off. The chain combines TRBV2 with TRBJ2-5; 7 bases fit TRBD1. The DNA matches TRBJ2-1 better at its end, which makes the J call doubtful. CDR1 is SNHLY and CDR2 is FYNNEI in the germline V gene. The CDR3 loop spans 11 amino acids. CDR3 nucleotides: TGTGCCAGTAGACAGGGTGAGACCCAGTTCTTC. It translates to CASRQGETQFF.